The source of this T cell receptor beta chain is a study of T cell responses to AZD1222 COVID-19 vaccine. Study results and limitations: Spike-specific TCR depth and breadth grew after two AZD1222 doses. Clonal diversity was possibly underestimated, and the donors were mostly white British, with more females. Dominant CD4 TCR responses targeted spike regions 160-218 and 743-854.

As for this clone: Its antigen is still unknown.

Profiled with immunoSEQ multiplex PCR; TCRdb holds only in-frame clones, not every one. The sample records fewer than 150,000 clones, under 95% being singletons. The CDR3 has 14 amino acids. V lost 2 bases and J lost 4, with 11 bases in between. Germline V gene sequence: CDR1 MNHEY, CDR2 SVGAGI. The starting material was peripheral blood, obtained on day 0 of AZD1222 vaccination. The sequence was collected from an adult in good health. The chain employs TRBV6-5 and TRBJ1-2; D is uncertain. This chain's CDR3 is CASSYDPVGYGYTF. As DNA, the CDR3 is TGTGCCAGCAGTTACGATCCGGTGGGCTATGGCTACACCTTC.